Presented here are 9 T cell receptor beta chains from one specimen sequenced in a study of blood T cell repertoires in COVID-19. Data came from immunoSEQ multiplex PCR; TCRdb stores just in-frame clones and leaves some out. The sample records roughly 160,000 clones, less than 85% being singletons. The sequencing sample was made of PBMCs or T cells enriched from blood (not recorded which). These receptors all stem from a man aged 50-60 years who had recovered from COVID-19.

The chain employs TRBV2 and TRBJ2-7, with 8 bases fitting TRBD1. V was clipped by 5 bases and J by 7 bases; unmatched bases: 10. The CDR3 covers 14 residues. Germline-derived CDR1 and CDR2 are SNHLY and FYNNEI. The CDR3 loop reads CASSNFQGAGEQYF. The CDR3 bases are TGTGCCAGCAGTAATTTTCAGGGGGCAGGGGAGCAGTACTTC.

The CDR3 coding sequence is TGTGCCAGCAGTGAATTATCTCCACAGAGATACTACGAGCAGTACTTC. Protein product: CASSELSPQRYYEQYF. The chain combines TRBV2 with TRBJ2-7; D is unresolved. V lost 2 bases, J lost 3 bases, and 17 bases lay in between. The V gene's germline CDR1 is SNHLY and CDR2 FYNNEI. The CDR3 length is 16 residues.

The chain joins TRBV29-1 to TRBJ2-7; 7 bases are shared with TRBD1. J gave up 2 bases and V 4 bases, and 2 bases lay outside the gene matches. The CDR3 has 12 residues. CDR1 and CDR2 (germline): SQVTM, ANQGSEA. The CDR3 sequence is CSVGDRPYEQYF. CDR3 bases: TGCAGCGTTGGGGACAGACCCTACGAGCAGTACTTC.

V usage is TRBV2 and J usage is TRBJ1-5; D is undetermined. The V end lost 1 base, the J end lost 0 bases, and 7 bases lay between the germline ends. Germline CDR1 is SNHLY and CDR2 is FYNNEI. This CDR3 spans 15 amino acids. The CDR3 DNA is TGTGCCAGCAGTGAAGTCCGACATAGCAATCAGCCCCAGCATTTT. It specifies CASSEVRHSNQPQHF.

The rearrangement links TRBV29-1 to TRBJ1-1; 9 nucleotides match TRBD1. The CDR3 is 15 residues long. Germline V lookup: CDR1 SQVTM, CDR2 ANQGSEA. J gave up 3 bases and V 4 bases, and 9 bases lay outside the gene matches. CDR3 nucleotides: TGCAGCGTTGGAGGAGACAGGGGGTTCGACACTGAAGCTTTCTTT. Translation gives CSVGGDRGFDTEAFF.

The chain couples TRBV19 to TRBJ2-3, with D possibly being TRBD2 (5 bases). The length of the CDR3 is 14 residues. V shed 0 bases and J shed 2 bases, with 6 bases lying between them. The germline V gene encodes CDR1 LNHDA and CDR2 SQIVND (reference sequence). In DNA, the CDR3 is TGTGCCAGTAGTATAGAGCGGGTCACAGATACGCAGTATTTT. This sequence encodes CASSIERVTDTQYF.

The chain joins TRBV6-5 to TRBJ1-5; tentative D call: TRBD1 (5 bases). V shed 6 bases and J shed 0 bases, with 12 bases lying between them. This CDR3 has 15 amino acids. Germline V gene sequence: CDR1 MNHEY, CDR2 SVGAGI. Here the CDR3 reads CASSPKGNSNQPQHF. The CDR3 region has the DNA TGTGCCAGCAGCCCGAAGGGGAATAGCAATCAGCCCCAGCATTTT.

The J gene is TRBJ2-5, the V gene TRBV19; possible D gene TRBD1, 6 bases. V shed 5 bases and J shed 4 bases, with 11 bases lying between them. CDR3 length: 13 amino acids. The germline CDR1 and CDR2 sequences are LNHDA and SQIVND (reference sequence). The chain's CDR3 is CASSDSGVETQYF. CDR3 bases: TGTGCCAGTAGTGACTCAGGGGTAGAGACCCAGTACTTC.

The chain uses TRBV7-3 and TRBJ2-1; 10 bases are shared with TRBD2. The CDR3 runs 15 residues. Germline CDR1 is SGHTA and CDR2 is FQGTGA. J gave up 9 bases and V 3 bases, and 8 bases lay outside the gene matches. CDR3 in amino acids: CASSLKRGGQSEQFF. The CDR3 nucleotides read TGTGCCAGCAGCTTGAAGCGGGGGGGCCAGAGTGAGCAGTTCTTC.